This section outlines one T cell receptor (beta chain) sequence together with its context. This sample is drawn from a study of blood T cell repertoires in COVID-19. The wider study: The origin of the acute and convalescent COVID-19 samples was the United States, Italy and Spain. T cells, B-cell-depleted T cells, or PBMCs provided the cDNA or gDNA that served as material.

V was pared by 5 bases and J by 1 base, with 8 bases of the junction left unmatched. This CDR3 region has 17 residues. CDR1 SGHTA and CDR2 FQGNSA come from the germline V gene. Authors' methods: Amplified reference gene primers provided the basis for estimating nucleated cell counts. Sequencing was performed with immunoSEQ multiplex PCR; in TCRdb, only in-frame clones are kept and a portion is missing. The D gene and trimming were derived from the DNA, and the V and J assignments and clone size from that table. This sample has hundreds of thousands of clones; around 84% occur once, and the top ten carry 15% to 20%.

Sequenced material: peripheral blood. The receptor was derived from a woman older than 75 with active or convalescent COVID-19. This sequence joins TRBV7-2 and TRBJ2-3; 11 bases are a match to TRBD2. The CDR3 protein is CASSERKLAGGTDTQYF. In DNA form, the CDR3 reads TGTGCCAGCAGCGAGAGGAAACTAGCGGGGGGCACAGATACGCAGTATTTT.